This TCR beta chain comes out of a study of cytomegalovirus exposure and HLA in healthy donors. Study context: Genotyping showed less than 85% of a few hundred donors falling in the Caucasian-associated ancestry cluster.

Concerning this clone itself: Its antigen remains unknown.

PCR amplification relied on 60 Vbeta primers (plus 13 Jbeta primers). Clones were read by immunoSEQ multiplex PCR, and TCRdb kept only the in-frame ones, dropping some. This table holds approximately 95,000 clones, 75% to 85% found once. V shed 5 bases and J 4 bases; nucleotides not matched to a gene: 10. CDR1 MNHNY and CDR2 SVGAGI come from the germline V gene (reference sequence). The CDR3 has 15 amino acids. General study findings and limits: Earlier analysis looked at TCR beta V segments, and most were productive about 87% or about 30% of the time.

The chain joins TRBV6-6 to TRBJ1-2, with 7 positions matching TRBD1. Sequencing was carried out using PBMCs. The clonotype was recovered from a man younger than 30 in good health and CMV-seropositive. The CDR3 loop reads CASSTPTGPTYGYTF. Here the CDR3 DNA reads TGTGCCAGCAGTACACCGACAGGGCCAACCTATGGCTACACCTTC.